This is a list of T cell receptor beta chains from one sample in a study of T-cell memory formation after mild COVID-19. TCRdb re-analysed the 5' RACE reads in MiXCR, keeping a single row per CDR3 protein. The table shows 450,000 to 700,000 distinct CDR3 sequences, with roughly 17% occurring only once. Sequencing was carried out using PBMCs or a T cell subset sorted from them (not recorded which). Receptors originate from an adult woman who had mild COVID-19 (a few samples of this study predate the infection). Cell type and time point are not known. CDR3s include the opening cysteine and the closing phenylalanine or tryptophan. Fields, in order: clone size, J gene, V gene, D gene, CDR3 DNA, CDR3 protein. D genes are given only for firm matches. Some rows have no size entry. The others give once, few or many, or a class for an expanded clone.

clone size: .
J gene: TRBJ1-1
V gene: TRBV5-4
D gene: .
CDR3 DNA: TGTGCCAGCAGCTTGGGTCTGATGAACACTGAAGCTTTCTTT
CDR3 protein: CASSLGLMNTEAFF

clone size: few
J gene: TRBJ1-2
V gene: TRBV30
D gene: .
CDR3 DNA: TGTGCCGGAAGACAGTATGGCTACACCTTC
CDR3 protein: CAGRQYGYTF

clone size: .
J gene: TRBJ2-3
V gene: TRBV6-1
D gene: .
CDR3 DNA: TGTGCCAGCAGTGAAACTCGGGACTCTACAGATACGCAGTATTTT
CDR3 protein: CASSETRDSTDTQYF

clone size: .
J gene: TRBJ2-1
V gene: TRBV7-2
D gene: TRBD2
CDR3 DNA: TGTGCCAGCAGCTTAATAGCGGGAGGTAGGAATGAGCAGTTCTTC
CDR3 protein: CASSLIAGGRNEQFF

clone size: .
J gene: TRBJ2-7
V gene: TRBV21-1
D gene: .
CDR3 DNA: TGTGCCCCGAGGGACGGCTCTATCTCCTACGAGCAGTACTTC
CDR3 protein: CAPRDGSISYEQYF

clone size: .
J gene: TRBJ2-5
V gene: TRBV7-9
D gene: .
CDR3 DNA: TGTGCCAGCAGCCCGAACAGGGCCCAAGAGACCCAGTACTTC
CDR3 protein: CASSPNRAQETQYF

clone size: .
J gene: TRBJ2-1
V gene: TRBV5-1
D gene: TRBD1
CDR3 DNA: TGCGCCAGCAGCCACGCCGGACAGGGATTCGATGAGCAGTTCTTC
CDR3 protein: CASSHAGQGFDEQFF

clone size: .
J gene: TRBJ2-3
V gene: TRBV7-6
D gene: .
CDR3 DNA: TGTGCCAGCAGCTTCCGACTTGCCGCAGATACGCAGTATTTT
CDR3 protein: CASSFRLAADTQYF

clone size: .
J gene: TRBJ1-2
V gene: TRBV29-1
D gene: .
CDR3 DNA: TGCAGCGTGTCGACAGTTTTCTATGGCTACACCTTC
CDR3 protein: CSVSTVFYGYTF

clone size: few
J gene: TRBJ2-3
V gene: TRBV28
D gene: TRBD2
CDR3 DNA: TGTGCCAGCAGGGATCCAGCGGGAAGCACAGATACGCAGTATTTT
CDR3 protein: CASRDPAGSTDTQYF

clone size: .
J gene: TRBJ1-1
V gene: TRBV7-9
D gene: .
CDR3 DNA: TGTGCCAGCCAGGACATGAACACTGAAGCTTTCTTT
CDR3 protein: CASQDMNTEAFF

clone size: few
J gene: TRBJ1-1
V gene: TRBV12-3/TRBV12-4
D gene: TRBD1
CDR3 DNA: TGTGCCAGTAATCAGGGGGGCAACACTGAAGCTTTCTTT
CDR3 protein: CASNQGGNTEAFF

clone size: few
J gene: TRBJ2-2
V gene: TRBV12-3/TRBV12-4
D gene: TRBD2
CDR3 DNA: TGTGCCAGCAGGAGGGAGGGGACCGGGGAGCTGTTTTTT
CDR3 protein: CASRREGTGELFF

clone size: few
J gene: TRBJ1-4
V gene: TRBV6-6
D gene: .
CDR3 DNA: TGTGCCAGCAGTTACGGGGGTGCAACTAATGAAAAACTGTTTTTT
CDR3 protein: CASSYGGATNEKLFF

clone size: few
J gene: TRBJ2-1
V gene: TRBV7-9
D gene: TRBD1
CDR3 DNA: TGTGCCAGCAGCTTAAGCCCTGGACAGGGGCTTTGGAATGAGCAGTTCTTC
CDR3 protein: CASSLSPGQGLWNEQFF

clone size: .
J gene: TRBJ2-3
V gene: TRBV6-2/TRBV6-3
D gene: .
CDR3 DNA: TGTGCCAGCACCCCGACAGGACCTGGATCAGATACGCAGTATTTT
CDR3 protein: CASTPTGPGSDTQYF

clone size: .
J gene: TRBJ2-1
V gene: TRBV5-1
D gene: TRBD1
CDR3 DNA: TGCGCCAGCAGCCCTTTGTCCGGGACAGTATACAATGAGCAGTTCTTC
CDR3 protein: CASSPLSGTVYNEQFF

clone size: few
J gene: TRBJ2-7
V gene: TRBV7-6
D gene: TRBD1
CDR3 DNA: TGTGCCAGCAGCTTAGACAGGGGGCACTCCTACGAGCAGTACTTC
CDR3 protein: CASSLDRGHSYEQYF

clone size: few
J gene: TRBJ1-2
V gene: TRBV5-1
D gene: .
CDR3 DNA: TGCGCCAGCAGCTTACAGATCGGACATCGTAACTATGGCTACACCTTC
CDR3 protein: CASSLQIGHRNYGYTF

clone size: few
J gene: TRBJ1-5
V gene: TRBV12-3/TRBV12-4
D gene: .
CDR3 DNA: TGTGCCAGCAGACGGGACGGCAAAGGGCCCCAGCATTTT
CDR3 protein: CASRRDGKGPQHF

clone size: .
J gene: TRBJ1-4
V gene: TRBV12-3/TRBV12-4
D gene: .
CDR3 DNA: TGTGCCAGCAGTTCCTCCGACGGTTTCAATGAAAAACTGTTTTTT
CDR3 protein: CASSSSDGFNEKLFF

clone size: many
J gene: TRBJ2-3
V gene: TRBV19
D gene: TRBD1
CDR3 DNA: TGTGCCAGTAGTATTGACAGGGATGCAGATACGCAGTATTTT
CDR3 protein: CASSIDRDADTQYF

clone size: few
J gene: TRBJ1-1
V gene: TRBV12-3/TRBV12-4
D gene: .
CDR3 DNA: TGTGCCAGCTGGGCAGTACTGAACACTGAAGCTTTCTTT
CDR3 protein: CASWAVLNTEAFF

clone size: few
J gene: TRBJ2-7
V gene: TRBV15
D gene: .
CDR3 DNA: TGTGCCACCAGCAGGGCTATGGACATAACCTACGAGCAGTACTTC
CDR3 protein: CATSRAMDITYEQYF

clone size: .
J gene: TRBJ1-2
V gene: TRBV18
D gene: .
CDR3 DNA: TGTGCCAGCTCCCAAACAGGACCCCTCTATGGCTACACCTTC
CDR3 protein: CASSQTGPLYGYTF

clone size: few
J gene: TRBJ1-3
V gene: TRBV20-1
D gene: .
CDR3 DNA: TGCAGTGCTAGAGATGAAGGGAGAAGCTCTGGAAACACCATATATTTT
CDR3 protein: CSARDEGRSSGNTIYF

clone size: .
J gene: TRBJ2-2
V gene: TRBV12-1
D gene: .
CDR3 DNA: TGTGCCAGCAGCTTTGAGAAACCTCTAAGACTAGCGGGAGGCACCGGGGAGCTGTTTTTT
CDR3 protein: CASSFEKPLRLAGGTGELFF

clone size: few
J gene: TRBJ2-7
V gene: TRBV9
D gene: .
CDR3 DNA: TGTGCCAGCAGCCCCTCGGGACACGGATCCTACGAGCAGTACTTC
CDR3 protein: CASSPSGHGSYEQYF

clone size: .
J gene: TRBJ1-1
V gene: TRBV19
D gene: .
CDR3 DNA: TGTGCCAGTAAGGCCCAGGGGTTGAACACTGAAGCTTTCTTT
CDR3 protein: CASKAQGLNTEAFF

clone size: .
J gene: TRBJ1-1
V gene: TRBV15
D gene: .
CDR3 DNA: TGTGCCACCAGCAAACTCGCGGACAGAGGGAGCGGGGGAATACCTGAAGCTTTCTTT
CDR3 protein: CATSKLADRGSGGIPEAFF

clone size: few
J gene: TRBJ1-5
V gene: TRBV7-3
D gene: .
CDR3 DNA: TGTGCCAGCAGCTCGGAGAGGAATCAGCCCCAGCATTTT
CDR3 protein: CASSSERNQPQHF

clone size: .
J gene: TRBJ1-2
V gene: TRBV28
D gene: TRBD1
CDR3 DNA: TGTGCCAGCAGTACAAACAGGGGGCTCGACTATGGCTACACCTTC
CDR3 protein: CASSTNRGLDYGYTF

clone size: .
J gene: TRBJ2-1
V gene: TRBV9
D gene: TRBD2
CDR3 DNA: TGTGCCAGCAGCGGGGCCGGGACTAGCCTCAACAATGAGCAGTTCTTC
CDR3 protein: CASSGAGTSLNNEQFF

clone size: .
J gene: TRBJ2-3
V gene: TRBV10-3
D gene: .
CDR3 DNA: TGTGCCACCCTTAGCGGCACGTCTGGTACGCAGTATTTT
CDR3 protein: CATLSGTSGTQYF

clone size: few
J gene: TRBJ2-5
V gene: TRBV7-2
D gene: TRBD2
CDR3 DNA: TGTGCCAGCAGACGTGGGGGGGGGGAGACCCAGTACTTC
CDR3 protein: CASRRGGGETQYF

clone size: many
J gene: TRBJ2-1
V gene: TRBV12-3/TRBV12-4
D gene: .
CDR3 DNA: TGTGCCAGCAGTTTAACGGGCGGGTGGGGCAATGAGCAGTTCTTC
CDR3 protein: CASSLTGGWGNEQFF

clone size: .
J gene: TRBJ2-7
V gene: TRBV20-1
D gene: TRBD2
CDR3 DNA: TGCAGTGCTAGGGGACTAGCGGGACACTACGAGCAGTACTTC
CDR3 protein: CSARGLAGHYEQYF

clone size: large
J gene: TRBJ1-2
V gene: TRBV6-6
D gene: .
CDR3 DNA: TGTGCCAGCAGTTACTTGGACGGCAACTATGGCTACACCTTC
CDR3 protein: CASSYLDGNYGYTF

clone size: .
J gene: TRBJ2-7
V gene: TRBV7-9
D gene: TRBD1
CDR3 DNA: TGTGCCAGCAGCTTTTTCCGGGACAGGGTCCACGAGCAGTACTTC
CDR3 protein: CASSFFRDRVHEQYF

clone size: .
J gene: TRBJ2-3
V gene: TRBV27
D gene: .
CDR3 DNA: TGTGCCAGCAGTTTATTAGGCGGGGACACAGATACGCAGTATTTT
CDR3 protein: CASSLLGGDTDTQYF

clone size: .
J gene: TRBJ1-4
V gene: TRBV20-1
D gene: TRBD1
CDR3 DNA: TGCAGTGCTGCAAGCGGGACAGGCCCTGAAAAACTGTTTTTT
CDR3 protein: CSAASGTGPEKLFF

clone size: many
J gene: TRBJ2-1
V gene: TRBV7-3
D gene: .
CDR3 DNA: TGTGCCAGCAGCTTAAAAGTGGGACTGTACAATGAGCAGTTCTTC
CDR3 protein: CASSLKVGLYNEQFF

clone size: many
J gene: TRBJ2-1
V gene: TRBV3-1
D gene: .
CDR3 DNA: TGTGCCAGCAGCTACTCGGGACAAGGCTACAATGAGCAGTTCTTC
CDR3 protein: CASSYSGQGYNEQFF

clone size: .
J gene: TRBJ2-1
V gene: TRBV5-1
D gene: TRBD1
CDR3 DNA: TGCGCCAGAGGGGAGCCGGGACAGGCTAACAATGAGCAGTTCTTC
CDR3 protein: CARGEPGQANNEQFF

clone size: .
J gene: TRBJ1-4
V gene: TRBV5-1
D gene: TRBD1
CDR3 DNA: TGCGCCAGCAGCGCTACAGGGGCTGAAAAACTGTTTTTT
CDR3 protein: CASSATGAEKLFF

clone size: few
J gene: TRBJ1-1
V gene: TRBV12-5
D gene: TRBD1
CDR3 DNA: TGTGCTAGTGGTTCAAATGACAGGGACGAAGCTTTCTTT
CDR3 protein: CASGSNDRDEAFF

clone size: few
J gene: TRBJ2-7
V gene: TRBV7-2
D gene: .
CDR3 DNA: TGTGCCAGCAGCGTAACAGGGAGACCGACCTACGAGCAGTACTTC
CDR3 protein: CASSVTGRPTYEQYF

clone size: .
J gene: TRBJ2-2
V gene: TRBV20-1
D gene: .
CDR3 DNA: TGCAGTGCTACTCGGACCTTTGTAGCCGGGGAGCTGTTTTTT
CDR3 protein: CSATRTFVAGELFF

clone size: few
J gene: TRBJ1-1
V gene: TRBV5-1
D gene: TRBD1
CDR3 DNA: TGCGCCAGCAGCACCCAAACAGGGGGCGCGGGCACTGAAGCTTTCTTT
CDR3 protein: CASSTQTGGAGTEAFF

clone size: .
J gene: TRBJ2-1
V gene: TRBV9
D gene: .
CDR3 DNA: TGTGCCAGCAGACCAGGGGCCGCCGGTGGTTTTTGGGAGCAGTTCTTC
CDR3 protein: CASRPGAAGGFWEQFF

clone size: few
J gene: TRBJ2-5
V gene: TRBV5-1
D gene: .
CDR3 DNA: TGCGCCAGCAGGAGATCCGGGACTCTACAAGAGACCCAGTACTTC
CDR3 protein: CASRRSGTLQETQYF

clone size: many
J gene: TRBJ2-1
V gene: TRBV5-5
D gene: .
CDR3 DNA: TGTGCCAGCACCCCACGGGGCAATGAGCAGTTCTTC
CDR3 protein: CASTPRGNEQFF

clone size: .
J gene: TRBJ2-5
V gene: TRBV10-3
D gene: .
CDR3 DNA: TGTGCCATCAGCATACAGGGATATCAAGAGACCCAGTACTTC
CDR3 protein: CAISIQGYQETQYF